This T cell receptor (beta chain) was sequenced for a study of regulatory T cells in long-lasting Graves disease. Investigators prepared the TCR beta libraries by applying iRepertoire HTBI primers and Arm-PCR of CDR3 regions. TCRdb itself ran the multiplex PCR reads through MiXCR, one entry per CDR3 protein. The table lists roughly 500,000 distinct CDR3 sequences, around 13% of them singletons, with approximately 17% in the top ten. Time point reported: newly diagnosed GD, antithyroid drugs for less than 3 months. The TCR library was made from RNA that had been extracted from PBMCs in TRIzol. American Thyroid Association guidelines defined Graves' disease diagnosis. This clonotype was seen a handful of times. CDR1 MNHEY and CDR2 SVGAGI come from the germline V gene. The CDR3 length is 15 residues. J gave up 6 bases and V 2 bases, and 3 bases lay outside the gene matches. These sequences were also reported in another study, on T cells in Graves' hyperthyroidism and ophthalmopathy.

The chain combines TRBV6-5 with TRBJ2-2, with 10 bases lining up with TRBD1. Source: peripheral blood mononuclear cells (PBMCs), taken at new diagnosis, from a patient treated with antithyroid drugs. This clonotype originated in a woman between 45 and 65 years old with Graves disease. Here the CDR3 DNA reads TGTGCCAGCAGTTACCCCGGACAGGGGGCCGGGGAGCTGTTTTTT. Protein product: CASSYPGQGAGELFF.